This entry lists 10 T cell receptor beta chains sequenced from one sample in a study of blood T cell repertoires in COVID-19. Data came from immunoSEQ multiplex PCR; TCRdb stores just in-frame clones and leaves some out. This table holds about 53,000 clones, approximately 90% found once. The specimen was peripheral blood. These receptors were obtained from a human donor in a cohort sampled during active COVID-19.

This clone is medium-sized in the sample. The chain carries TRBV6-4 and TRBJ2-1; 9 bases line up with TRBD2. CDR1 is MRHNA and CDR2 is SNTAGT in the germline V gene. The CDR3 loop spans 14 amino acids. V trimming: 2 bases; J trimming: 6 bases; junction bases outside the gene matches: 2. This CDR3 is CASSDGSGGNEQFF. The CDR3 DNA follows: TGTGCCAGCAGTGACGGTAGCGGGGGCAATGAGCAGTTCTTC.

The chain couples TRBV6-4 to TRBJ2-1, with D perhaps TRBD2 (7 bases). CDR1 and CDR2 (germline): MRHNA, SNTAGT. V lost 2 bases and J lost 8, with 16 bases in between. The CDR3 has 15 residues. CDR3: CASSDGRGGLHEQFF. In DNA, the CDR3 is TGTGCCAGCAGTGACGGTAGGGGGGGGCTCCATGAGCAGTTCTTC.

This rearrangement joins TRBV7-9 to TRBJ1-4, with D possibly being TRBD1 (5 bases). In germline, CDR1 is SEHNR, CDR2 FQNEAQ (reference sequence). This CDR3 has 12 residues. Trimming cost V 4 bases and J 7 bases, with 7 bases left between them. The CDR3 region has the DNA TGTGCCAGCAGCTGGGGCGGTGAAAAACTGTTTTTT. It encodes CASSWGGEKLFF.

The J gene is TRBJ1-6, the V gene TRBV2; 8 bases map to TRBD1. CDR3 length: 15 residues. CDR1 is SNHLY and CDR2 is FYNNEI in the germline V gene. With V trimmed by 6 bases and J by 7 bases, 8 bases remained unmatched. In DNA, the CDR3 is TGTGCCAGCAGCGAAATGACAGGGGTGAATTCACCCCTCCACTTT. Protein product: CASSEMTGVNSPLHF.

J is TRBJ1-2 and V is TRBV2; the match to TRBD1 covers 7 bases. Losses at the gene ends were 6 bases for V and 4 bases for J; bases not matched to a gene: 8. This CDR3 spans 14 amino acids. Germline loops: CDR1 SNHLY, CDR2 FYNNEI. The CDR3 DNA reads TGTGCCAGCAGACAGGGGCCCCCCACCTATGGCTACACCTTC. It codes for CASRQGPPTYGYTF.

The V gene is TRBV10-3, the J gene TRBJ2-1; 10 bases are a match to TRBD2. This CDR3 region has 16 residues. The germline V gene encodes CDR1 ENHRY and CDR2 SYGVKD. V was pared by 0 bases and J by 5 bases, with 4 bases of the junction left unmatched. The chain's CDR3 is CAISESLGTSDNEQFF. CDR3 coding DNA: TGTGCCATCAGTGAGTCTTTGGGGACTAGCGACAATGAGCAGTTCTTC.

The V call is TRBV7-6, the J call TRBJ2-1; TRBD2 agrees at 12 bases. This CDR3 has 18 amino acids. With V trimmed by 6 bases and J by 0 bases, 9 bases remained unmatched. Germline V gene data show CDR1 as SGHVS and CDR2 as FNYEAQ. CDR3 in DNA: TGTGCCAGCAGTTGGACTAGCGGGGCCCTGAGCTCCTACAATGAGCAGTTCTTC. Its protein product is CASSWTSGALSSYNEQFF.

The DNA for the CDR3 is TGTGCCAGCAGTTTCGGGCAGGGGATAGGCTACACCTTC. It codes for CASSFGQGIGYTF. V usage is TRBV27 and J usage is TRBJ1-2; tentatively, D is TRBD1 (6 bases). The V and J ends lost 3 bases and 8 bases respectively, with 13 bases between them. CDR1 is MNHEY and CDR2 is SMNVEV in the germline V gene (reference sequence). The CDR3 covers 13 residues.

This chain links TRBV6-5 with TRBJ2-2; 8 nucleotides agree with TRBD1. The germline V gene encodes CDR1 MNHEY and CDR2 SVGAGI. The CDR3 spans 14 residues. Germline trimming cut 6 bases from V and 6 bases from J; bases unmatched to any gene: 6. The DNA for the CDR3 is TGTGCCAGCAGCCGTCGGACAGGGTCCGGGGAGCTGTTTTTT. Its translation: CASSRRTGSGELFF.

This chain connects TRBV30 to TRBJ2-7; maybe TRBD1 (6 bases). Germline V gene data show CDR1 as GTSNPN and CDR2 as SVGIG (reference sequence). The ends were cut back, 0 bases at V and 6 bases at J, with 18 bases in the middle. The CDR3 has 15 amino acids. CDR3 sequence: CAWSVRGSHGGEQYF. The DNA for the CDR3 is TGTGCCTGGAGTGTAAGGGGGTCCCATGGGGGCGAGCAGTACTTC.